This T cell receptor beta chain is drawn from a study of T cell changes during pregnancy in multiple sclerosis. Method: immunoSEQ multiplex PCR; TCRdb's copy keeps in-frame clones and lacks some. The table has 85,000 to 100,000 clones, more than 85% seen once. Germline V gene data show CDR1 as SGHVS and CDR2 as FQNEAQ. CDR3 length equals 14 residues. The V gene lost 4 bases and the J gene lost 0 bases, with 9 bases spanning the gap. This receptor was taken from a female donor with multiple sclerosis, enrolled in a pregnancy study. The chain joins TRBV7-8 to TRBJ1-1, with a possible D match to TRBD1 (6 bases). Sequenced material: peripheral blood, taken in the first trimester of pregnancy. The CDR3: CASSSGHLNTEAFF. In DNA, the CDR3 is TGTGCCAGCAGCTCGGGACACCTGAACACTGAAGCTTTCTTT.